The source of this TCR beta chain is a study of CD8 T cells in Susac syndrome. Age- and sex-matched healthy donors served as the control group. RNA totalling roughly 0.45 to 1 ug underwent reverse transcription with random hexamers. MiXCR, run by TCRdb on the immunoSEQ multiplex PCR reads, gives a single entry per CDR3 protein. The table lists tens of thousands of distinct CDR3 sequences, around 94% of them singletons. This clonotype was detected a few times. Per the germline V gene, CDR1 is PRHDT and CDR2 is FYEKMQ (reference sequence). The CDR3 has 12 residues. With 5 bases removed from V and 5 bases from J, the gap between germline ends came to 7 bases.

This clonotype originated in a human donor in good health. The sample was CD8+ T cells from PBMCs. The chain links TRBV13 to TRBJ2-1; D is unresolved. CDR3 residues: CASSPGNNEQFF. In DNA, the CDR3 is TGTGCCAGCAGCCCTGGGAACAATGAGCAGTTCTTC.